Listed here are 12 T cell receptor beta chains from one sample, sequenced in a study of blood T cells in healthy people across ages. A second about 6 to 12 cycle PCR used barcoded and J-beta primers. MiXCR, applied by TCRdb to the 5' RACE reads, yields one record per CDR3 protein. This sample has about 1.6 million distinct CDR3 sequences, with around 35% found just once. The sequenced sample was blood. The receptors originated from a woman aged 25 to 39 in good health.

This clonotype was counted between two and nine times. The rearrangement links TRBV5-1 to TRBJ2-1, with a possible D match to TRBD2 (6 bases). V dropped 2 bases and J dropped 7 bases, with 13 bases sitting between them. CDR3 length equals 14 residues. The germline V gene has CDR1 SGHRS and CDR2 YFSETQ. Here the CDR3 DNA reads TGCGCCAGCAGCTTCACGGGGGTCGGGAATGAGCAGTTCTTC. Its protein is CASSFTGVGNEQFF.

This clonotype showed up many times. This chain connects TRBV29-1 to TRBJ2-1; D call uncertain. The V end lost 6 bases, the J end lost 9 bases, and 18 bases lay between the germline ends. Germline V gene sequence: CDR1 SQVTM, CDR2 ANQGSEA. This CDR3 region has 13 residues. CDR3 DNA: TGCAGCGTAACCGGGCCGCCGTTGGTTGAGCAGTTCTTC. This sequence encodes CSVTGPPLVEQFF.

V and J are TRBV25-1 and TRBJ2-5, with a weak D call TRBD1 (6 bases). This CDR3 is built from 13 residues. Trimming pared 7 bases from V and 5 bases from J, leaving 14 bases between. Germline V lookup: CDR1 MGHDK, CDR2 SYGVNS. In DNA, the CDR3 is TGTGCCAGCATCGGACAGTTCTTGGAGACCCAGTACTTC. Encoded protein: CASIGQFLETQYF.

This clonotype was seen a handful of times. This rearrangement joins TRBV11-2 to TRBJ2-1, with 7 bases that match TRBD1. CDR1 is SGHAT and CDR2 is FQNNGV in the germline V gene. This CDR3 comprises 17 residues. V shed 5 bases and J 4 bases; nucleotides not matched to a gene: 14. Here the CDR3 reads CASSLRTGLLRYNEQFF. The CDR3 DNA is TGTGCCAGCAGCCTTAGGACAGGTCTTCTTAGATACAATGAGCAGTTCTTC.

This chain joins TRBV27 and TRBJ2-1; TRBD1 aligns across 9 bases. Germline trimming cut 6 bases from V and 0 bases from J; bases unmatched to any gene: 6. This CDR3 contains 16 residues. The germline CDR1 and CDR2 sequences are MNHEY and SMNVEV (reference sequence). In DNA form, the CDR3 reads TGTGCCAGCAGAATAACAGGGGGCGGCTCCTACAATGAGCAGTTCTTC. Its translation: CASRITGGGSYNEQFF.

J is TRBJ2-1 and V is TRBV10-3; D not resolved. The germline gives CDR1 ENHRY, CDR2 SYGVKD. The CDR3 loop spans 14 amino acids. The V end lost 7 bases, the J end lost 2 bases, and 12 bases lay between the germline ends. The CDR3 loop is CAIMDDTAYNEQFF. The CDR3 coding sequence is TGTGCCATCATGGACGACACTGCCTACAATGAGCAGTTCTTC.

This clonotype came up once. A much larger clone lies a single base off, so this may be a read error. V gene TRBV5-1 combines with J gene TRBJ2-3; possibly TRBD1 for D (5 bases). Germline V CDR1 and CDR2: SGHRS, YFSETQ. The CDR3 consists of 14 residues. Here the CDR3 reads CANSLGRNTDTQYF. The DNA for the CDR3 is TGCGCCAACAGCTTGGGGCGGAACACAGATACGCAGTATTTT.

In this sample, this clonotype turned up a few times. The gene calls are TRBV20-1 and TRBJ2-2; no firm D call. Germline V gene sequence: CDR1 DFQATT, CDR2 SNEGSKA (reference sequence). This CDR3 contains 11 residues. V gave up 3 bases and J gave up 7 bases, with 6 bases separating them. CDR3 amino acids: CSASSVGELFF. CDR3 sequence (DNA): TGCAGTGCTAGCTCGGTCGGGGAGCTGTTTTTT.

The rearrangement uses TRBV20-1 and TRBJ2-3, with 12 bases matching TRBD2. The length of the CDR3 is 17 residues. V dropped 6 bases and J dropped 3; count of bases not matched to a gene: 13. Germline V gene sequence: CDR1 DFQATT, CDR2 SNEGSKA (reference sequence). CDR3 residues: CSAKIPGLAGLTDTQYF. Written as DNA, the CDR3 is TGCAGTGCGAAGATACCGGGACTAGCGGGTTTAACAGATACGCAGTATTTT.

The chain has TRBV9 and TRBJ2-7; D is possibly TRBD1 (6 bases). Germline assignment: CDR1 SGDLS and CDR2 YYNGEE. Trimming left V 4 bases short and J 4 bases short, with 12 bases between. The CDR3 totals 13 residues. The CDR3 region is CASSTRQDYEQYF. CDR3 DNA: TGTGCCAGCAGCACAAGACAGGATTACGAGCAGTACTTC.

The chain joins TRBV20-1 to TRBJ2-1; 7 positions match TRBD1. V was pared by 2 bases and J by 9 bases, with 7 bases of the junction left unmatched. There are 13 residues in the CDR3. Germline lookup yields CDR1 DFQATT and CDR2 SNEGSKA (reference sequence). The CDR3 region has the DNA TGCAGTGCTAGACCGACAGGGTTCGGTGAGCAGTTCTTC. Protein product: CSARPTGFGEQFF.

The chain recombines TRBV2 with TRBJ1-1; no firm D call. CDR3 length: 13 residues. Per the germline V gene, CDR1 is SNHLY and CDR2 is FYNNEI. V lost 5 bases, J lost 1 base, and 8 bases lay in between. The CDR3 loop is CASSTGWNTEAFF. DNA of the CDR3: TGTGCCAGCAGTACGGGCTGGAACACTGAAGCTTTCTTT.